This TCR beta chain comes out of a study of OX40 agonist ivuxolimab in advanced cancers. For this clone: Its antigen is still unknown.

This table comes from immunoSEQ multiplex PCR, and its TCRdb copy is limited to in-frame clones, with some not included. The sample holds over 100,000 clones; around 89% are singletons and the top ten take approximately 0.55%. Regarding the study as a whole: CD8+ T cells averaged more expanded clones than CD4+.

The CDR3 is made up of 15 amino acids. Trimming removed 3 bases from V and 9 bases from J; junction bases left unmatched: 6. Germline values: CDR1 LNHDA, CDR2 SQIVND (reference sequence). This sequence originates from an adult with an advanced solid tumor such as melanoma, head and neck, liver or kidney cancer. Sequencing used CD4+ or CD8+ T cells sorted from blood, obtained in a trial of the OX40 agonist ivuxolimab. The chain employs TRBV19 and TRBJ1-6, with 9 nucleotides matching TRBD1. CDR3 sequence reads: CASSIYGTGLSPLHF. CDR3 DNA sequence: TGTGCCAGTAGTATCTACGGGACAGGGCTTTCACCCCTCCACTTT.